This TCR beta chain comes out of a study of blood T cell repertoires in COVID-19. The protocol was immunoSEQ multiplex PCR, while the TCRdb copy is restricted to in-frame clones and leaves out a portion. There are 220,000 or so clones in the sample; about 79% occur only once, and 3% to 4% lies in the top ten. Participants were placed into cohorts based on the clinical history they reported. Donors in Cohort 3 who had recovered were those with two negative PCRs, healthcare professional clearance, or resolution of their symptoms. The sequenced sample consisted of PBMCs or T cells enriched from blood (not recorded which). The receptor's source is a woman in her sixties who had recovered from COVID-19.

The CDR3 nucleotides read TGTGCCAGCAGTTACCTCCCAGCGGGGGACAACAATGAGCAGTTCTTC. This gives the protein CASSYLPAGDNNEQFF. The genes are TRBV6-5 and TRBJ2-1; 8 bases map to TRBD2. J was trimmed by 5 bases and V by 2 bases; bases with no gene match: 8. The CDR3 extends over 16 amino acids. Germline loops: CDR1 MNHEY, CDR2 SVGAGI.